These 28 T cell receptor beta chains were all obtained from the same sample, sequenced in a study of OX40 agonist ivuxolimab in advanced cancers. Libraries were prepared by immunoSEQ multiplex PCR; TCRdb keeps only in-frame clonotypes and omits some of them. The repertoire holds more than 65,000 clones, 70% to 90% seen once, with around 0.5% in the top ten. The sequencing used CD4+ or CD8+ T cells sorted from blood, collected in a trial of the OX40 agonist ivuxolimab. Receptors originate from an adult with an advanced solid tumor such as melanoma, head and neck, liver or kidney cancer.

V gene TRBV5-8 combines with J gene TRBJ1-5; no firm D call. V was clipped by 1 base and J by 11 bases, with 10 bases between them. CDR1 SGHTS and CDR2 YDEGEE come from the germline V gene. This CDR3 spans 12 amino acids. The CDR3 spells CASSLNRGSQHF. The CDR3 DNA reads as TGTGCCAGCAGCTTGAATCGTGGGTCCCAGCATTTT.

The V gene is TRBV5-8, the J gene TRBJ1-2; 7 bases fit TRBD1. The CDR3 sequence is 19 residues long. Per germline, CDR1 SGHTS and CDR2 YDEGEE. With V trimmed by 0 bases and J by 1 base, 15 bases remained unmatched. CDR3 amino acids: CASSLDPNRGLGVNYGYTF. As DNA, the CDR3 is TGTGCCAGCAGCTTGGACCCGAACAGGGGCCTAGGGGTTAACTATGGCTACACCTTC.

This rearrangement joins TRBV5-1 to TRBJ2-5; D possibly corresponds to TRBD2 (6 bases). Germline CDR1 SGHRS, CDR2 YFSETQ. V was cut by 5 bases and J by 5 bases, with 22 bases left in between. The CDR3 is 16 residues long. The CDR3 loop reads CASSLAIGGSEETQYF. As DNA, the CDR3 is TGCGCCAGCAGTCTAGCGATCGGCGGGTCGGAGGAGACCCAGTACTTC.

This chain connects TRBV7-9 to TRBJ2-1; D is possibly TRBD2 (6 bases). The CDR3 totals 14 residues. The ends were cut back, 1 base at V and 9 bases at J, with 13 bases in the middle. The germline V gene encodes CDR1 SEHNR and CDR2 FQNEAQ (reference sequence). In nucleotides, the CDR3 is TGTGCCAGCAGCTTAGATGGGGGGAAAGTTGAGCAGTTCTTC. It specifies CASSLDGGKVEQFF.

This sequence joins TRBV25-1 and TRBJ1-5; D call uncertain. The CDR3 runs 14 residues. V was trimmed by 2 bases and J by 10 bases, leaving 15 bases between them. From germline, CDR1 is MGHDK and CDR2 SYGVNS. In DNA form, the CDR3 reads TGTGCCAGCAGTGAAGAAGGAGACATCGGACCCCAGCATTTT. It is translated as CASSEEGDIGPQHF.

The chain is built from TRBV6-1 and TRBJ1-2; 7 bases are a match to TRBD1. This CDR3 spans 14 amino acids. Trimming at V came to 6 bases and at J to 4 bases, leaving 8 bases not matched to a gene. In germline, CDR1 is MNHNS, CDR2 SASEGT. Here the CDR3 reads CASSSQKGAYGYTF. CDR3 in DNA: TGTGCCAGCAGCTCCCAAAAGGGGGCCTATGGCTACACCTTC.

The CDR3 loop is CASSGTPSGNTIYF. In nucleotides, the CDR3 is TGCGCCAGCAGTGGGACACCCTCTGGAAACACCATATATTTT. The chain is built from TRBV10-2 and TRBJ1-3; TRBD1 might be the D (5 bases). The CDR3 contains 14 residues. Germline assignment: CDR1 WSHSY and CDR2 SAAADI. V was cut by 4 bases and J by 0 bases, with 7 bases left in between.

In this sample, this clone turned up once. The rearrangement joins TRBV6-5 to TRBJ1-6; 8 positions match TRBD1. The CDR3 extends over 15 amino acids. The V and J ends lost 2 bases and 8 bases, in that order; junction bases with no gene match: 5. The germline V gene has CDR1 MNHEY and CDR2 SVGAGI. The DNA of the CDR3 is TGTGCCAGCAGTTACCAGGGGGCGCAGGATTCACCCCTCCACTTT. Translated: CASSYQGAQDSPLHF.

The chain is built from TRBV5-1 and TRBJ1-1; D unclear. Trimming stripped 5 bases from V and 1 base from J, with 18 bases between. CDR3 size: 16 residues. Germline V gives CDR1 SGHRS, CDR2 YFSETQ. The CDR3 spells CASSAADTLSNTEAFF. CDR3 DNA: TGCGCCAGCAGTGCCGCCGACACTTTATCGAACACTGAAGCTTTCTTT.

The rearrangement links TRBV19 to TRBJ1-1, with D possibly being TRBD1 (5 bases). Germline V gene lookup returns CDR1 LNHDA and CDR2 SQIVND (reference sequence). The CDR3 is 15 amino acids. Trimming left V 2 bases short and J 4 bases short, with 14 bases between. CDR3 sequence (DNA): TGTGCCAGTAGTATACTCGGGGGGAGGGCCACTGAAGCTTTCTTT. Protein: CASSILGGRATEAFF.

This chain connects TRBV18 to TRBJ2-2; TRBD2 agrees at 9 bases. This CDR3 has 16 residues. V shed 0 bases and J 7 bases; nucleotides not matched to a gene: 6. Germline V gene data show CDR1 as KGHSH and CDR2 as LQKENI. The CDR3 sequence is CASSPPSGGRNGELFF. DNA for the CDR3: TGTGCCAGCTCACCACCCAGCGGGGGGCGTAACGGGGAGCTGTTTTTT.

The chain joins TRBV28 to TRBJ1-2; D possibly corresponds to TRBD1 (6 bases). The CDR3 contains 15 residues. V lost 5 bases, J lost 2 bases, and 15 bases lay in between. Germline CDR1 is MDHEN and CDR2 is SYDVKM. CDR3 nucleotides: TGTGCCAGCAGTGCGACCCTCGGGACAAACTATGGCTACACCTTC. Translating gives CASSATLGTNYGYTF.

The genes are TRBV19 and TRBJ2-3; no clear D. Between the trimmed V and J ends, which lost 3 bases and 4 bases, there was a span of 11 bases. CDR1 and CDR2 from the germline V gene are LNHDA and SQIVND (reference sequence). The CDR3 totals 14 residues. The CDR3 DNA sequence: TGTGCCAGTAGTATGCCCCGGATCTCAGATACGCAGTATTTT. Translation gives CASSMPRISDTQYF.

The chain has TRBV28 and TRBJ2-7, with TRBD1 as a possible D gene (6 bases). Germline values: CDR1 MDHEN, CDR2 SYDVKM. The CDR3 is 13 residues long. V was clipped by 6 bases and J by 6 bases, with 15 bases between them. As DNA, the CDR3 is TGTGCCAGCAGCACCGGGACACCCCTCGAGCAGTACTTC. Translated, it gives CASSTGTPLEQYF.

The V call is TRBV18, the J call TRBJ1-2; maybe TRBD1 (5 bases). V lost 3 bases to trimming and J lost 4 bases, with 12 bases between them. Germline CDR1 is KGHSH and CDR2 is LQKENI. This CDR3 has 14 residues. Written as DNA, the CDR3 is TGTGCCAGCTCACCCGCGGGGGTCGGCTATGGCTACACCTTC. This codes for CASSPAGVGYGYTF. Full variable domain (missing parts from reference TRBV18 and TRBJ1-2): NAGVMQNPRHLVRRRGQEARLRCSPMKGHSHVYWYRQLPEEGLKFMVYLQKENIIDESGMPKERFSAEFPKEGPSILRIQQVVRGDSAAYFCASSPAGVGYGYTFGSGTRLTVV.

The genes are TRBV19 and TRBJ1-1; D is undetermined. The V end lost 5 bases, the J end lost 5 bases, and 12 bases lay between the germline ends. Germline V gene sequence: CDR1 LNHDA, CDR2 SQIVND (reference sequence). The CDR3 covers 13 residues. The CDR3 DNA follows: TGTGCCAGTAGTCGCTGGGAAGCGACTGAAGCTTTCTTT. Translated, it gives CASSRWEATEAFF.

Here the CDR3 reads CASSFPSLGGGASEEQFF. The CDR3 DNA reads as TGTGCCAGCAGCTTCCCTTCTCTGGGCGGGGGGGCGTCGGAGGAGCAGTTCTTC. The rearrangement joins TRBV5-4 to TRBJ2-1, with 9 positions matching TRBD2. The CDR3 is made up of 18 amino acids. Germline V gene sequence: CDR1 SGHNT, CDR2 YYREEE (reference sequence). After removal of 2 bases from V and 10 bases from J, the junction contained 19 bases not matched to a gene. The variable domain in full, with the rest retrieved from reference TRBV5-4 and TRBJ2-1, is ETGVTQSPTHLIKTRGQQVTLRCSSQSGHNTVSWYQQALGQGPQFIFQYYREEENGRGNFPPRFSGLQFPNYSSELNVNALELDDSALYLCASSFPSLGGGASEEQFFGPGTRLTVL.

This clone was picked up one time. The chain couples TRBV28 to TRBJ2-7; D may be TRBD1 or TRBD2 (5 bases each). The germline CDR1 and CDR2 sequences are MDHEN and SYDVKM. The CDR3 loop spans 15 amino acids. V lost 4 bases to trimming and J lost 0 bases, with 13 bases between them. In nucleotides, the CDR3 is TGTGCCAGCAGTTCCGCCGGGGCCGACTCCTACGAGCAGTACTTC. Its protein product is CASSSAGADSYEQYF.

Only one count was recorded for this clone. The V and J genes are TRBV28 and TRBJ2-5; 9 nucleotides align to TRBD1. The J call is in doubt because the DNA end fits TRBJ2-7 better. The CDR3 sequence is 14 residues long. Looked up from germline, CDR1 is MDHEN and CDR2 is SYDVKM. The CDR3 here is CASSLSQGAGEQYF. DNA for the CDR3: TGTGCCAGCAGTTTATCACAGGGGGCGGGCGAGCAGTACTTC.

This clone has a handful of counts. The chain employs TRBV28 and TRBJ1-1; 8 bases agree with TRBD1. Germline CDR1 MDHEN, CDR2 SYDVKM. The CDR3 sequence is 16 residues long. Germline trimming cut 3 bases from V and 1 base from J; bases unmatched to any gene: 7. The CDR3 nucleotides are TGTGCCAGCAGTTTCCGGACAGGGCTGGAGAACACTGAAGCTTTCTTT. This gives the protein CASSFRTGLENTEAFF. The full variable domain, with the rest looked up from reference TRBV28 and TRBJ1-1, is DVKVTQSSRYLVKRTGEKVFLECVQDMDHENMFWYRQDPGLGLRLIYFSYDVKMKEKGDIPEGYSVSREKKERFSLILESASTNQTSMYLCASSFRTGLENTEAFFGQGTRLTVV.

The chain is built from TRBV7-3 and TRBJ2-3; D is perhaps TRBD2 (7 bases). The CDR3 is 14 residues long. Per the germline V gene, CDR1 is SGHTA and CDR2 is FQGTGA. Trimming pared 8 bases from V and 2 bases from J, leaving 14 bases between. This CDR3 is CASSPGGHTDTQYF. CDR3 DNA sequence: TGTGCCAGCTCCCCCGGGGGGCACACAGATACGCAGTATTTT.

This chain links TRBV7-9 with TRBJ1-1; D is ambiguous. Germline-derived CDR1 and CDR2 are SEHNR and FQNEAQ (reference sequence). The CDR3 runs 14 residues. V was shortened by 1 base and J by 4 bases, with 10 bases between the two germline ends. The chain's CDR3 is CASSLEYPPTEAFF. The DNA of the CDR3 is TGTGCCAGCAGCTTAGAATATCCTCCCACTGAAGCTTTCTTT.

This chain uses TRBV29-1 with TRBJ2-5; 8 positions agree with TRBD2. Per the germline V gene, CDR1 is SQVTM and CDR2 is ANQGSEA. Losses at the gene ends were 1 base for V and 5 bases for J; bases not matched to a gene: 18. The length of the CDR3 is 18 residues. The CDR3 sequence is CSVEVSSSGGGTGETQYF. For the CDR3, the DNA is TGCAGCGTTGAAGTGTCGTCCTCTGGCGGGGGGACGGGGGAGACCCAGTACTTC.

V gene TRBV5-6 combines with J gene TRBJ2-7; TRBD1 aligns across 9 bases. Trimming at V came to 6 bases and at J to 5 bases, leaving 15 bases not matched to a gene. Per germline, CDR1 SGHDT and CDR2 YYEEEE. The CDR3 spans 16 residues. The CDR3 DNA follows: TGTGCCAGCACCCCACTTAGAGGACAGGGGTCCAACGAGCAGTACTTC. Encoded protein: CASTPLRGQGSNEQYF.

This clone showed up just once. J is TRBJ2-4 and V is TRBV6-5, with D uncertain. The germline V gene encodes CDR1 MNHEY and CDR2 SVGAGI. CDR3 length: 14 residues. V was clipped by 7 bases and J by 0 bases, with 10 bases between them. The chain's CDR3 is CASTSGGAKNIQYF. CDR3 bases: TGTGCCAGCACCTCCGGCGGAGCCAAAAACATTCAGTACTTC.

With regard to this clone: One junction end does not reproduce the germline sequence, and a read error may be involved. The chain joins TRBV29-1 to TRBJ1-3, with D perhaps matching TRBD1 (5 bases). The CDR3 has 12 residues. Germline assignment: CDR1 SQVTM and CDR2 ANQGSEA. The CDR3 DNA follows: TGCAGCGTTAGGGGCTCTGGAGACACCATATATTTT. Its protein product is CSVRGSGDTIYF.

This chain joins TRBV6-6 and TRBJ2-7; 10 nucleotides agree with TRBD2. Germline-derived CDR1 and CDR2 are MNHNY and SVGAGI (reference sequence). After removal of 10 bases from V and 4 bases from J, the junction contained 7 bases not matched to a gene. The CDR3 is 13 residues long. The DNA for the CDR3 is TGTGCCACCGGAGCGGGGGGGATATACGAGCAGTACTTC. Its protein product is CATGAGGIYEQYF.

This chain connects TRBV6-1 to TRBJ1-1; no firm D call. Per the germline V gene, CDR1 is MNHNS and CDR2 is SASEGT. With 7 bases removed from V and 0 bases from J, the gap between germline ends came to 12 bases. The CDR3 has 14 amino acids. The CDR3 DNA reads TGTGCCAGCAATGAGAGAGGGCTGAACACTGAAGCTTTCTTT. Amino acid sequence: CASNERGLNTEAFF.